One sample yielded the 18 T cell receptor beta chains listed below, sequenced in a study of kidney transplant recipient with SARS-CoV-2 infection. One entry per CDR3 protein results from TCRdb running MiXCR on the reads. The sample consists of about 250,000 distinct CDR3 sequences, under 30% of them appearing once. The source was a blood sample, collected at baseline and on roughly day 120 from a kidney transplant recipient. These receptors all come from a male patient between 25 and 40 years old who had COVID-19 and was a kidney transplant recipient. Some T cells may be the graft donor's.

This clonotype was seen at least ten times. This chain joins TRBV5-4 and TRBJ1-2; unclear D gene. CDR3 length: 16 residues. Trimming cost V 7 bases and J 4 bases, with 23 bases left between them. Germline V gene data show CDR1 as SGHNT and CDR2 as YYREEE (reference sequence). CDR3 in DNA: TGTGCCAGCCCCGAGGCCGTACCAGGAAAGACCTATGGCTACACCTTC. It is translated as CASPEAVPGKTYGYTF.

This clonotype showed up many times. CDR3: CASSQDLGTGGGEQYF. The CDR3, as DNA: TGTGCCAGCAGCCAAGATCTCGGGACAGGGGGCGGCGAGCAGTACTTC. The chain recombines TRBV3-1 with TRBJ2-7; 12 nucleotides line up with TRBD1. V shed 0 bases, J shed 6 bases, and the junction held 6 bases outside the gene matches. The CDR3 is 16 amino acids. CDR1 is LGHDT and CDR2 is YNNKEL in the germline V gene (reference sequence).

About this clonotype: Just one base apart from a much larger clone, this may be a read error. This rearrangement joins TRBV6-5 to TRBJ1-4; D might be TRBD1 (5 bases). The CDR3 extends over 15 amino acids. CDR1 MNHEY and CDR2 SVGAGI come from the germline V gene. Trimming took off 2 bases at V and 2 bases at J, with 9 bases between the two ends. The CDR3 coding sequence is TGTGCCAGCAGTTACAGGGGAGGTACTAATGAAAAACTGTTTTTT. Translating it yields CASSYRGGTNEKLFF.

The sample holds many counts of this clonotype. V and J are TRBV7-6 and TRBJ1-2, with unresolved D. Germline loops: CDR1 SGHVS, CDR2 FNYEAQ. The CDR3 runs to 17 residues. V gave up 5 bases and J gave up 4 bases, with 23 bases separating them. CDR3 DNA sequence: TGTGCCAGCAGCGGGCGGCGTGAATCTCGAAAGACCTATGGCTACACCTTC. Encoded protein: CASSGRRESRKTYGYTF.

Comments on this clonotype: With a much larger clone just one base away, this may be a read error. The V and J genes are TRBV11-2 and TRBJ2-3; D not certain. Trimming left V 4 bases short and J 5 bases short, with 19 bases between. From germline, CDR1 is SGHAT and CDR2 FQNNGV. The CDR3 runs to 16 residues. The CDR3 sequence is CASSWAGGGIIDTQYF. As DNA, the CDR3 is TGTGCCAGCAGCTGGGCAGGTGGTGGGATCATAGATACGCAGTATTTT.

This clonotype was seen a few times. The chain has TRBV20-1 and TRBJ2-3; D gene ambiguous. The J call is in doubt because the DNA end fits TRBJ2-5 better. The CDR3 length is 13 residues. The V gene's germline CDR1 is DFQATT and CDR2 SNEGSKA (reference sequence). The CDR3 is CSASPASPETQYF. DNA of the CDR3: TGCAGTGCTAGTCCCGCGTCCCCGGAGACCCAGTACTTC.

In the case of this clonotype: A much larger clone sits a single nucleotide away, making a read error possible. The chain is built from TRBV30 and TRBJ1-1; 7 positions match TRBD1. The CDR3 runs to 12 residues. Germline lookup yields CDR1 GTSNPN and CDR2 SVGIG (reference sequence). The DNA for the CDR3 is TGTGCCGGGACAGTTGGCGGCACTGAAGCTCTCTTT. Protein sequence: CAGTVGGTEALF.

On this clonotype itself: A much larger clone differs from this one at a single base, so this may be a read error. V and J are TRBV3-2 and TRBJ2-7; the table calls TRBD1, which could not be checked here. TRBV3-2 is recorded as a pseudogene. This CDR3 spans 14 amino acids. The DNA of the CDR3 is TGTGCCAGCAGCTTCGGGACAAGGCGTGGCGAGCAGTACTTC. This sequence encodes CASSFGTRRGEQYF.

This chain uses TRBV5-4 with TRBJ2-1; D gene uncertain. CDR3 size: 15 residues. CDR1 is SGHNT, CDR2 YYREEE, per germline (reference sequence). V was clipped by 0 bases and J by 0 bases, with 7 bases between them. CDR3 bases: TGTGCCAGCAGCTTGGAAAGTAGCTCCTACAATGAGCAGTTCTTC. Translating it yields CASSLESSSYNEQFF.

This clonotype was recorded many times. CDR3 sequence reads: CAWQVGRYRKTYGYTF. The DNA of the CDR3 is TGTGCCTGGCAAGTGGGGCGTTATAGAAAGACCTATGGCTACACCTTC. The V and J genes are TRBV30 and TRBJ1-2; a possible D gene is TRBD1 (5 bases). V was pared by 5 bases and J by 4 bases, with 23 bases between. The CDR3 contains 16 residues. CDR1 and CDR2 (germline): GTSNPN, SVGIG (reference sequence).

This clonotype was detected ten times or more. The chain uses TRBV7-8 and TRBJ2-7; a possible D gene is TRBD2 (6 bases). V was clipped by 7 bases and J by 2 bases, with 15 bases between them. The CDR3 is 14 residues long. The germline gives CDR1 SGHVS, CDR2 FQNEAQ. For the CDR3, the DNA is TGTGCCAGCATCCCGGGCGGGATAACCTACGAGCAGTACTTC. Amino acids: CASIPGGITYEQYF. Variable domain in full (rest from reference TRBV7-8 and TRBJ2-7): GAGVSQSPRYKVAKRGQDVALRCDPISGHVSLFWYQQALGQGPEFLTYFQNEAQLDKSGLPSDRFFAERPEGSVSTLKIQRTQQEDSAVYLCASIPGGITYEQYFGPGTRLTVT.

Worth noting for this clonotype: At one boundary the junction diverges from the germline segment, which might be a read error. The CDR3 sequence is CTSSLASRGLMDEQFF. The CDR3 nucleotides read TGTACCAGCAGCTTGGCCTCGCGGGGTTTAATGGATGAGCAGTTCTTC. The chain uses TRBV5-4 and TRBJ2-1; perhaps TRBD2 as D (6 bases). The CDR3 contains 16 residues. Germline V gene sequence: CDR1 SGHNT, CDR2 YYREEE (reference sequence).

This clonotype was detected many times. The rearrangement links TRBV6-5 to TRBJ1-1, with 8 bases fitting TRBD1. Germline CDR1 MNHEY, CDR2 SVGAGI. V was clipped by 7 bases and J by 2 bases; unmatched bases: 12. The CDR3 spans 16 residues. The CDR3 protein is CASNRQGFLRNTEAFF. The CDR3 DNA follows: TGTGCCAGCAACCGACAGGGGTTTTTAAGAAACACTGAAGCTTTCTTT.

Note on this clonotype: This clone may be a read error of a much larger clone one base away. The V and J genes are TRBV6-1 and TRBJ2-7, with 8 bases lining up with TRBD2. This CDR3 region has 17 residues. Trimming removed 5 bases from V and 3 bases from J; junction bases left unmatched: 15. The germline gives CDR1 MNHNS, CDR2 SASEGT. CDR3 DNA sequence: TGTGCCAGCAGTCCCCTTCCCTGGGGCGGGGGGCGCTACGAGCAGTACTTC. Its translation: CASSPLPWGGGRYEQYF.

As for this clonotype: Being one base from a much bigger clone, this may be a read error. The rearrangement uses TRBV7-9 and TRBJ1-1; 7 bases map to TRBD1. Trimming cost V 5 bases and J 6 bases; bases outside gene matches: 6. CDR3 length: 13 amino acids. Germline assignment: CDR1 SEHNR and CDR2 FQNEAQ (reference sequence). The CDR3 DNA follows: TGTGCCAGCAGCCTCTTAGGGGGCTCTGAAGCTTTCTTT. It codes for CASSLLGGSEAFF.

This clonotype was observed at least ten times. V and J are TRBV12-3 or TRBV12-4 and TRBJ1-2, with no clear D. V lost 7 bases and J lost 4, with 19 bases in between. The CDR3 runs 15 residues. The CDR3 sequence is CASTSPSSWAYGYTF. For the CDR3, the DNA is TGTGCCAGCACCAGCCCCAGTTCGTGGGCCTATGGCTACACCTTC.

Comments on this clonotype: A single base separates this from a much larger clone, so it may be a read error. The genes are TRBV4-1 and TRBJ2-7, with TRBD2 matching over 9 bases. The CDR3 consists of 18 residues. Germline V lookup: CDR1 MGHRA, CDR2 YSYEKL. The CDR3, as DNA: TGCGCCAGCAGCCAATGGACTAGCGTCTCCTTTTTTCCGTACGAGCAGCACTTC. Its protein product is CASSQWTSVSFFPYEQHF.

Of note for this clonotype: A much larger clonotype is one base distant, so this may be a read error. This chain connects TRBV19 to TRBJ2-5; perhaps TRBD2 as D (6 bases). CDR1 and CDR2 from the germline V gene are LNHDA and SQIVND (reference sequence). The CDR3 is 13 residues long. V lost 6 bases, J lost 5 bases, and 13 bases lay in between. This CDR3 is CASRSGGKETQYF. CDR3 bases: TGTGCCAGTAGGTCCGGGGGTAAGGAGACCCAGTACTTC. Full variable domain (outside the CDR3, taken from reference TRBV19 and TRBJ2-5): DGGITQSPKYLFRKEGQNVTLSCEQNLNHDAMYWYRQDPGQGLRLIYYSQIVNDFQKGDIAEGYSVSREKKESFPLTVTSAQKNPTAFYLCASRSGGKETQYFGPGTRLLVL.